The 4 T cell receptor beta chains listed next were all sequenced from one sample in a study of blood T cells in healthy people across ages. PCR was performed a second time for about 7 to 12 cycles using a sample-barcoded 5' primer and a J-beta primer mix. TCRdb redid the calling of the 5' RACE reads with MiXCR, one entry per CDR3 protein. The table includes about 1.4 million distinct CDR3 sequences, approximately 63% detected once. What was sequenced was blood. The receptors stem from a man aged 18 to 29 in good health.

This clonotype has more than one count but fewer than ten. The chain employs TRBV20-1 and TRBJ2-5; D is undetermined. This CDR3 region has 10 residues. Germline V gives CDR1 DFQATT, CDR2 SNEGSKA (reference sequence). Trimming removed 6 bases from V and 2 bases from J, with 4 bases in between. DNA for the CDR3: TGCAGTGCACAGCAAGAGACCCAGTACTTC. Protein product: CSAQQETQYF.

The genes are TRBV6-1 and TRBJ2-5, with D perhaps TRBD2 (6 bases). With 7 bases removed from V and 3 bases from J, the gap between germline ends came to 18 bases. Per the germline V gene, CDR1 is MNHNS and CDR2 is SASEGT. The CDR3 covers 15 residues. CDR3 loop: CASNTPPGTEETQYF. CDR3 bases: TGTGCCAGCAACACCCCACCCGGGACTGAAGAGACCCAGTACTTC.

Only a few counts were recorded for this clonotype. V and J are TRBV29-1 and TRBJ2-3; TRBD1 agrees at 10 bases. CDR1 is SQVTM and CDR2 is ANQGSEA in the germline V gene. V trimming: 7 bases; J trimming: 4 bases; junction bases outside the gene matches: 5. The CDR3 spans 13 residues. This chain's CDR3 is CSALTGGADTQYF. CDR3 bases: TGCAGCGCCCTGACAGGGGGCGCAGATACGCAGTATTTT.

The genes are TRBV9 and TRBJ2-3, with TRBD1 matching 10 bases. Germline V gene sequence: CDR1 SGDLS, CDR2 YYNGEE. J gave up 4 bases and V 0 bases, and 2 bases lay outside the gene matches. The CDR3 spans 15 residues. CDR3 DNA sequence: TGTGCCAGCAGCGTAGAAGGGACAGGGGCAGATACGCAGTATTTT. Residues: CASSVEGTGADTQYF.